This T cell receptor beta chain emerged from a study of T cell responses to AZD1222 COVID-19 vaccine. Findings and limits, study-wide: Repertoires were obtained only post-peak T cell response. Spike-specific TCR breadth rose after two AZD1222 doses, and depth rose as well. A mostly white British donor set with more females was recruited, and clonal diversity was possibly underestimated.

Sequencing used immunoSEQ multiplex PCR; TCRdb keeps in-frame clones, though not all of them. The repertoire has about 180,000 clones, 88% of them found once; the top ten carry approximately 0.5%. Germline CDR1 reads SSHAT; CDR2 reads FNYEAQ (reference sequence). The CDR3 is 20 amino acids. Concerning this clone: Antigen specificity is unknown. One end of the junction is discordant with germline, which a read error may explain.

J is TRBJ1-5 and V is TRBV7-7, with 9 positions matching TRBD1. The receptor was isolated from an adult in good health. Sequencing used peripheral blood, obtained on day 0 of AZD1222 vaccination. CDR3 protein: CASSPPGQGFFSYSNQPQHF. CDR3 nucleotides: TGTGCTAGCAGCCCACCGGGACAGGGATTTTTTTCTTATAGCAATCAGCCCCAGCATTTT. Full variable domain (rest looked up from reference TRBV7-7 and TRBJ1-5): GAGVSQSPRYKVTKRGQDVTLRCDPISSHATLYWYQQALGQGPEFLTYFNYEAQPDKSGLPSDRFSAERPEGSISTLTIQRTEQRDSAMYRCASSPPGQGFFSYSNQPQHFGDGTRLSIL.